One sample yielded the 8 T cell receptor beta chains listed below, sequenced in a study of graft-versus-host responses after intestinal transplantation. The method was immunoSEQ multiplex PCR; TCRdb's version includes in-frame clones alone and lacks a portion of them. Counted here are around 110,000 clones, 75% to 95% occurring once; the ten biggest clones make up roughly 0.2%. These receptors' antigens are unknown. Sequenced here: unstimulated CD4+ T cells sorted from spleen or lymph node cells, sampled before intestinal transplant. All receptors derive from a human donor who received an intestinal transplant.

The chain carries TRBV11-3 and TRBJ2-2; D may be TRBD2 (7 bases). The CDR3 extends over 15 amino acids. Trimming took off 5 bases at V and 3 bases at J, with 13 bases between the two ends. CDR1 is SGHNT and CDR2 is YENEEA in the germline V gene. The CDR3 DNA sequence: TGTGCCAGCAGCCCGAGGGGGGGCGACACCGGGGAGCTGTTTTTT. Translating it yields CASSPRGGDTGELFF. The full variable domain, completed using reference TRBV11-3 and TRBJ2-2, is EAGVVQSPRYKIIEKKQPVAFWCNPISGHNTLYWYLQNLGQGPELLIRYENEEAVDDSQLPKDRFSAERLKGVDSTLKIQPAELGDSAVYLCASSPRGGDTGELFFGEGSRLTVL.

V gene TRBV30 combines with J gene TRBJ2-1; 9 positions agree with TRBD1. CDR1 is GTSNPN, CDR2 SVGIG, per germline (reference sequence). The CDR3 has 15 amino acids. Trimming took 3 bases from V and 2 from J; bases not matched to a gene: 5. The CDR3 bases are TGTGCCTGGAGAAAGGACAGGGGACCCTACAATGAGCAGTTCTTC. It is translated as CAWRKDRGPYNEQFF.

The CDR3 DNA reads TGTGCCAGCTCGGCGGGAGGTAGCTACAATGAGCAGTTCTTC. Translated, it gives CASSAGGSYNEQFF. This chain joins TRBV2 and TRBJ2-1; 8 bases agree with TRBD2. The CDR3 covers 14 residues. V shed 8 bases, J shed 3 bases, and the junction held 6 bases outside the gene matches. CDR1 and CDR2 from the germline V gene are SNHLY and FYNNEI.

The gene calls are TRBV7-6 and TRBJ1-2, with D tentatively TRBD1 (6 bases). CDR3 length equals 16 residues. Germline CDR1 SGHVS, CDR2 FNYEAQ. Trimming cost V 5 bases and J 6 bases, with 22 bases left between them. For the CDR3, the DNA is TGTGCCAGCAGCCCCGCCGCAACAGGGTTGAAAAATGGCTACACCTTC. Translating it yields CASSPAATGLKNGYTF.

The DNA for the CDR3 is TGTGCCTGGAGAACCGGGACAGTAAACTATGGCTACACCTTC. It yields the protein CAWRTGTVNYGYTF. The chain joins TRBV30 to TRBJ1-2; 7 nucleotides align to TRBD1. In germline, CDR1 is GTSNPN, CDR2 SVGIG (reference sequence). The ends lost 3 bases at V and 2 bases at J; junction bases unmatched: 6. CDR3 length: 14 residues. Full variable domain (remainder filled in from reference TRBV30 and TRBJ1-2): SQTIHQWPATLVQPVGSPLSLECTVEGTSNPNLYWYRQAAGRGLQLLFYSVGIGQISSEVPQNLSASRPQDRQFILSSKKLLLSDSGFYLCAWRTGTVNYGYTFGSGTRLTVV.

V and J are TRBV19 and TRBJ1-4, with a weak D call TRBD1 (5 bases). The V and J ends lost 8 bases and 5 bases respectively, with 15 bases between them. The CDR3 is 14 residues long. Germline lookup yields CDR1 LNHDA and CDR2 SQIVND (reference sequence). Here the CDR3 reads CASSGRPLNEKLFF. CDR3 DNA sequence: TGTGCCAGTTCAGGGCGGCCGCTAAATGAAAAACTGTTTTTT. Variable domain in full (rest from reference TRBV19 and TRBJ1-4): DGGITQSPKYLFRKEGQNVTLSCEQNLNHDAMYWYRQDPGQGLRLIYYSQIVNDFQKGDIAEGYSVSREKKESFPLTVTSAQKNPTAFYLCASSGRPLNEKLFFGSGTQLSVL.

The V call is TRBV21-1, the J call TRBJ2-1; no DNA check was done on the table's D call, TRBD2. TRBV21-1 is a listed pseudogene. The CDR3 is made up of 17 amino acids. In DNA form, the CDR3 reads TGTGCCAGCAGCACCGATCTAGCGGCCAGCTCCTACAATGAGCAGTTCTTC. Encoded protein: CASSTDLAASSYNEQFF.

The chain is built from TRBV7-9 and TRBJ1-4; no clear D gene. The germline V gene encodes CDR1 SEHNR and CDR2 FQNEAQ (reference sequence). V lost 1 base to trimming and J lost 0 bases, with 6 bases between them. The CDR3 spans 15 residues. In nucleotides, the CDR3 is TGTGCCAGCAGCTTAGGAGGGACAACTAATGAAAAACTGTTTTTT. It codes for CASSLGGTTNEKLFF.